What follows describes a single T cell receptor beta chain. Antigen: not known. With 8 bases removed from V and 2 bases from J, the gap between germline ends came to 14 bases. The CDR3 has 14 residues. Germline-derived CDR1 and CDR2 are MNHEY and SMNVEV (reference sequence). Prior autoimmune disease or systemic immunosuppression barred patients. This entry belongs to a study of OX40 agonist ivuxolimab in advanced cancers. TCRdb's table, derived via immunoSEQ multiplex PCR, lists solely in-frame clones and lacks some. The table records about 98,000 clones, 87% of them present only once. Findings of the study overall: At 0.1 to 3.0 mg/kg and by week 6, clonal expansion occurred in CD4+ and CD8+ blood T cells.

The source was CD4+ or CD8+ T cells sorted from blood, collected in a trial of the OX40 agonist ivuxolimab. This chain links TRBV27 with TRBJ2-3; D is uncertain. The sequence was obtained from an adult with an advanced solid tumor such as melanoma, head and neck, liver or kidney cancer. CDR3 sequence reads: CASRITVYTDTQYF. CDR3 DNA: TGTGCCAGCCGTATTACCGTGTACACAGATACGCAGTATTTT.